The table lists the clone carrying this T cell receptor (beta chain) with a few counts. These data come from a study of blood T cell repertoires in COVID-19. Study details: Some COVID-19 samples were acute and others convalescent; all came from the United States, Italy and Spain.

The CDR3 runs to 13 residues. Per germline, CDR1 SGHDN and CDR2 FVKESK. V was cut by 1 base and J by 5 bases, with 8 bases left in between. The repertoire was sequenced with immunoSEQ multiplex PCR; TCRdb's copy has only in-frame clones and lacks some. The sample lists over 150,000 clones, approximately 73% occurring once. The V and J genes are TRBV14 and TRBJ1-1; D not certain. The sequencing input was peripheral blood. The TCR comes from a woman older than 75 with acute or convalescent COVID-19. DNA of the CDR3: TGTGCCAGCAGCCAAGTTGGCGGGACTGAAGCTTTCTTT. Its translation is CASSQVGGTEAFF.